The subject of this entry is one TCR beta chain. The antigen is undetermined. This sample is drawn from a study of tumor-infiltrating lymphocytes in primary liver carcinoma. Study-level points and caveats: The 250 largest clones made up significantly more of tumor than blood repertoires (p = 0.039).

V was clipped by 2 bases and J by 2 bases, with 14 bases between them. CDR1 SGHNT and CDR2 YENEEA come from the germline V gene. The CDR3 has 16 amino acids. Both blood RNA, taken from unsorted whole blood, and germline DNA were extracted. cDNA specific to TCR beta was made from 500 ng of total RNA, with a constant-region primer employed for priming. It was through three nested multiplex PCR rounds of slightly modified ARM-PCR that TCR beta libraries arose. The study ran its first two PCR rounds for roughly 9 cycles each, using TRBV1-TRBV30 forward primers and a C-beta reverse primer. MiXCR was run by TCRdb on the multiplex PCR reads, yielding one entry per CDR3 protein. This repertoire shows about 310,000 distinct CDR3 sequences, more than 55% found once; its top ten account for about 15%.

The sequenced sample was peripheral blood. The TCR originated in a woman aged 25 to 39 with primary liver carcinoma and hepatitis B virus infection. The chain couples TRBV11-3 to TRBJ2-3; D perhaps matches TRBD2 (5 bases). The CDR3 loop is CASSLIPGSITDTQYF. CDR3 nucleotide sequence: TGTGCCAGCAGCTTAATCCCGGGATCAATCACAGATACGCAGTATTTT.